The 27 T cell receptor beta chains presented below share a single source sample, sequenced in a study of monozygotic twins with inflammatory bowel disease. TCRdb re-called the 5' RACE reads, yielding one record per CDR3 amino acid sequence without DNA. The sample has about 420,000 distinct CDR3 sequences. Sequencing used blood. Receptor source: a human donor with ulcerative colitis or Crohn's disease, or a healthy co-twin of an affected twin (not recorded which).

This chain links TRBV5-1 with TRBJ2-3; TCRdb's D call of TRBD2 is untestable without DNA. The CDR3 contains 15 residues. Germline V gene data show CDR1 as SGHRS and CDR2 as YFSETQ. The CDR3 region is CASSLVPSGTDTQYF.

The J gene is TRBJ2-7, the V gene TRBV29-1. This CDR3 is built from 13 residues. Germline V CDR1 and CDR2: SQVTM, ANQGSEA. CDR3 residues: CSVEEPGSYEQYF.

The J gene is TRBJ2-7, the V gene TRBV5-1. Germline-derived CDR1 and CDR2 are SGHRS and YFSETQ. CDR3 length equals 16 residues. CDR3 residues: CASSLDGRGRTYEQYF.

The genes are TRBV5-4 and TRBJ2-7; TCRdb outputs TRBD2, but without DNA this stays unchecked. Germline V lookup: CDR1 SGHNT, CDR2 YYREEE (reference sequence). CDR3 length equals 15 residues. CDR3 sequence: CASSLGAGLSYEQYF.

V is TRBV5-1 and J is TRBJ2-1; TCRdb selects TRBD2, and the lack of DNA leaves this call unchecked. The CDR3 is 17 amino acids. CDR1 SGHRS and CDR2 YFSETQ come from the germline V gene. The CDR3 reads CASSPVPGLPVYNEQFF.

The CDR3 sequence is CSARPGGSSYNEQFF. The V and J genes are TRBV20-1 and TRBJ2-1; the D call from TCRdb, TRBD1, cannot be confirmed without DNA. CDR1 and CDR2 from the germline V gene are DFQATT and SNEGSKA (reference sequence). CDR3 length equals 15 residues.

This chain uses TRBV19 with TRBJ1-2; TCRdb selects TRBD1, and the lack of DNA leaves this call unchecked. The germline V gene encodes CDR1 LNHDA and CDR2 SQIVND (reference sequence). This CDR3 is built from 14 residues. The CDR3 here is CASSTGTASYGYTF.

The V call is TRBV7-7, the J call TRBJ2-5. CDR1 is SSHAT, CDR2 FNYEAQ, per germline (reference sequence). CDR3 length equals 13 residues. The CDR3 spells CASSLDIVGTQYF.

The chain joins TRBV5-4 to TRBJ2-1; there is no DNA to check the TCRdb D call of TRBD2. The CDR3 extends over 15 amino acids. Germline V gene lookup returns CDR1 SGHNT and CDR2 YYREEE (reference sequence). The CDR3 here is CASSTSSNSYNEQFF.

The V call is TRBV5-5, the J call TRBJ1-1. In germline, CDR1 is SGHKS, CDR2 YYEKEE (reference sequence). The CDR3 loop spans 14 amino acids. The CDR3 region is CASSLKGEGTEAFF.

The V call is TRBV3-1, the J call TRBJ2-1; TCRdb calls TRBD2, which cannot be checked without DNA. The CDR3 has 16 residues. CDR1 and CDR2 from the germline V gene are LGHDT and YNNKEL (reference sequence). Here the CDR3 reads CASSRFSGASYNEQFF.

This chain uses TRBV5-1 with TRBJ2-1. The CDR3 contains 15 residues. The V gene's germline CDR1 is SGHRS and CDR2 YFSETQ. This chain's CDR3 is CASALQPSSYNEQFF.

This chain links TRBV7-2 with TRBJ2-5; TCRdb's D call of TRBD1 is untestable without DNA. The CDR3 has 15 amino acids. CDR1 SGHTA and CDR2 FQGNSA come from the germline V gene. CDR3 protein: CASSLRSGAAETQYF.

The rearrangement links TRBV7-9 to TRBJ1-1; there is no DNA to check the TCRdb D call of TRBD1. The CDR3 is 16 residues long. The V gene's germline CDR1 is SEHNR and CDR2 FQNEAQ (reference sequence). CDR3 region: CASSPAYGDRRSEAFF.

This rearrangement joins TRBV12-3 or TRBV12-4 to TRBJ2-6. This CDR3 spans 17 amino acids. The CDR3 loop is CASSLAQVSSGANVLTF.

V and J are TRBV20-1 and TRBJ2-1; TCRdb indicates TRBD2, and absent DNA this call remains unverified. This CDR3 is 14 amino acids long. Per the germline V gene, CDR1 is DFQATT and CDR2 is SNEGSKA (reference sequence). CDR3 region: CSPQRLSSYNEQFF.

This chain joins TRBV20-1 and TRBJ2-7; the TCRdb call, TRBD1, lacks DNA for checking. Germline-derived CDR1 and CDR2 are DFQATT and SNEGSKA (reference sequence). CDR3 length: 14 residues. The CDR3 loop reads CSAADSTTSYEQYF.

The chain links TRBV4-3 to TRBJ1-1. Looked up from germline, CDR1 is LGHNA and CDR2 is YSLEER. This CDR3 contains 16 residues. CDR3 residues: CASSQDTGHLNTEAFF.

The rearrangement links TRBV5-1 to TRBJ1-1. CDR3 size: 16 residues. CDR1 is SGHRS, CDR2 YFSETQ, per germline. Here the CDR3 reads CASSLYGTGSGTEAFF.

The rearrangement joins TRBV5-1 to TRBJ1-1. This CDR3 is 13 amino acids long. Germline V gives CDR1 SGHRS, CDR2 YFSETQ. CDR3 in amino acids: CASRQQLNTEAFF.

The J gene is TRBJ2-1, the V gene TRBV4-2; TCRdb lists TRBD2, though no DNA is available to test this call. This CDR3 has 16 residues. CDR1 and CDR2 from the germline V gene are LGHNA and YNFKEQ. This CDR3 reads CASSLSGGATYNEQFF.

The rearrangement joins TRBV6-5 to TRBJ2-1; the D call from TCRdb, TRBD2, cannot be confirmed without DNA. This CDR3 is built from 18 residues. The germline V gene has CDR1 MNHEY and CDR2 SVGAGI. CDR3: CASSYTGLAGGGVGEQFF.

This chain uses TRBV9 with TRBJ2-7. Germline V lookup: CDR1 SGDLS, CDR2 YYNGEE. The CDR3 spans 14 residues. The CDR3 protein is CASSVGQGPYEQYF.

The chain carries TRBV20-1 and TRBJ2-5; TCRdb picks TRBD1, but there is no DNA to check that call. The CDR3 runs 15 residues. The germline V gene has CDR1 DFQATT and CDR2 SNEGSKA (reference sequence). CDR3 sequence: CSARSQLDRQETQYF.

V usage is TRBV7-3 and J usage is TRBJ2-3; TCRdb selects TRBD1, and the lack of DNA leaves this call unchecked. The CDR3 covers 16 residues. CDR1 and CDR2 (germline): SGHTA, FQGTGA. CDR3 sequence reads: CASSLDYPPPTDTQYF.

This chain uses TRBV12-3 or TRBV12-4 with TRBJ1-5; TCRdb names TRBD1, which stays unverified in the absence of DNA. The CDR3 has 15 residues. This CDR3 is CASTLRGAGNQPQHF.

The CDR3: CASSRDSGGSTDTQYF. The chain combines TRBV7-2 with TRBJ2-3; TCRdb returns TRBD2, unconfirmable since there is no DNA. Germline CDR1 reads SGHTA; CDR2 reads FQGNSA. This CDR3 has 16 amino acids.